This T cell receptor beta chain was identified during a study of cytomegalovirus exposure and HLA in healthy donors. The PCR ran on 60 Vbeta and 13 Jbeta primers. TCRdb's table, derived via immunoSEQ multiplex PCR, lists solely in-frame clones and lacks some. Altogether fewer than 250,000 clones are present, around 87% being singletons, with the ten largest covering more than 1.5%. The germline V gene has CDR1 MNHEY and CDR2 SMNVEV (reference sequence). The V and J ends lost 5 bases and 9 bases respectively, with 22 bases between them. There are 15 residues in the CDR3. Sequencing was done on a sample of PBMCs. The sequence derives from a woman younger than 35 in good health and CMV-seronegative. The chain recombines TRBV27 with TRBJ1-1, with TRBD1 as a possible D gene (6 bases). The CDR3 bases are TGTGCCAGCAGTCCCGCCACGGGGGCGGGAGGCCAAGCTTTCTTT. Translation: CASSPATGAGGQAFF.